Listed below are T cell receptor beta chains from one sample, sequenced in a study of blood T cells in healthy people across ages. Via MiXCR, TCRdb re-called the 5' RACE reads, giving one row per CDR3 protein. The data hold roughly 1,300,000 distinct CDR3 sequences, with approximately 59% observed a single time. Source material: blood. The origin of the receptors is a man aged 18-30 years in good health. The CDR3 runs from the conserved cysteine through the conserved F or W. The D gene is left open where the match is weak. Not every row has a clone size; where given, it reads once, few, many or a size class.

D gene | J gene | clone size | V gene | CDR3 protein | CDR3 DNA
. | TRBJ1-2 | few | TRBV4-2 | CASSQELTGLYGYTF | TGTGCCAGCAGCCAAGAGTTGACAGGACTCTATGGCTACACCTTC
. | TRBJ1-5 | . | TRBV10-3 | CAIKPDRNSNQPQHF | TGTGCCATCAAACCGGACAGAAATAGCAATCAGCCCCAGCATTTT
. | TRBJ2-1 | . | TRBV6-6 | CASSYVSTEQFF | TGTGCCAGCAGTTACGTTAGTACCGAGCAGTTCTTC
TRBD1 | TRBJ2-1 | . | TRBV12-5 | CASGLGGTGVYNEQFF | TGTGCTAGTGGTTTGGGCGGGACAGGTGTCTACAATGAGCAGTTCTTC
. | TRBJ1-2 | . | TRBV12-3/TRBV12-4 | CASSFQSYGYTF | TGTGCCAGCAGTTTTCAGAGCTATGGCTACACCTTC
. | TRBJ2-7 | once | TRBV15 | CATSRDVGPNSYEQYF | TGTGCCACCAGCAGAGATGTGGGACCAAACTCCTACGAGCAGTACTTC
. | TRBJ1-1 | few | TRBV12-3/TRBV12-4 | CASKGEGNTEAFF | TGTGCCAGCAAAGGTGAAGGAAACACTGAAGCTTTCTTT
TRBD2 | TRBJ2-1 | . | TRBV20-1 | CSAREPGLAGVMSYNEQFF | TGCAGTGCTAGAGAACCGGGACTAGCGGGAGTTATGTCCTACAATGAGCAGTTCTTC
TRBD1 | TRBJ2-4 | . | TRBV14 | CASSQVATGFPKNIQYF | TGTGCCAGCAGCCAAGTGGCGACAGGGTTTCCCAAAAACATTCAGTACTTC
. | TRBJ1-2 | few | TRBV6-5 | CASSYTHLSYGYTF | TGTGCCAGCAGTTACACCCATTTGAGCTATGGCTACACCTTC
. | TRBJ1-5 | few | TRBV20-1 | CSASSENYSNQPQHF | TGCAGTGCCAGCAGTGAGAACTATAGCAATCAGCCCCAGCATTTT
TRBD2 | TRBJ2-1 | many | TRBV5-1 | CASYDRQTSGGSNEQFF | TGCGCCAGCTATGACCGGCAAACTAGCGGGGGCTCCAATGAGCAGTTCTTC
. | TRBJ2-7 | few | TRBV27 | CASSARPGVIEQYF | TGTGCCAGCAGTGCCAGGCCTGGGGTCATAGAGCAGTACTTC
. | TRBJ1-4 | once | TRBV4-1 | CASRGETNEKLFF | TGCGCCAGCAGGGGTGAGACTAATGAAAAACTGTTTTTT
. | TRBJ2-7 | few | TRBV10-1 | CASSPTVTADEQYF | TGCGCCAGCAGCCCGACAGTGACGGCCGACGAGCAGTACTTC
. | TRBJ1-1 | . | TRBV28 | CASSFSGEGTEAFF | TGTGCCAGCAGTTTTTCAGGGGAGGGCACTGAAGCTTTCTTT
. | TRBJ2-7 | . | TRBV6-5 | CASSYLDRAYEQYF | TGTGCCAGCAGTTACCTAGACAGAGCCTACGAGCAGTACTTC
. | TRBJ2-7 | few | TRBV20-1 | CSTSVSGEQYF | TGCAGCACGTCGGTTAGCGGCGAGCAGTACTTC
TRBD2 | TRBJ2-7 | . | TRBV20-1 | CSARALLGGSADEQYF | TGCAGTGCTAGAGCTCTTTTGGGAGGGTCTGCGGACGAGCAGTACTTC
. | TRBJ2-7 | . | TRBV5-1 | CASSLAPEGSYEQYF | TGCGCCAGCAGCTTGGCCCCTGAAGGTTCCTACGAGCAGTACTTC